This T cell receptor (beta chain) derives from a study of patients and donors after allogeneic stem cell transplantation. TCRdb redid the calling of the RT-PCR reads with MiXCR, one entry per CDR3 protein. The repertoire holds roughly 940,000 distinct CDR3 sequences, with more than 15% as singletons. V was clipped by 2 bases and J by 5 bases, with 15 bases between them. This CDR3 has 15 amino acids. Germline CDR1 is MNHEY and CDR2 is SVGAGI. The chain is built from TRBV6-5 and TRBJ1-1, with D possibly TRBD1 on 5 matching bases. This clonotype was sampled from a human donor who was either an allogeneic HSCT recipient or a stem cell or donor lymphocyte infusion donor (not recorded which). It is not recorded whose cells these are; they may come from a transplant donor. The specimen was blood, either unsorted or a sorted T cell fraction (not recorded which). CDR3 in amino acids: CASSYRQGVGTEAFF. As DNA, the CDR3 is TGTGCCAGCAGTTACAGGCAGGGTGTTGGAACTGAAGCTTTCTTT.